This T cell receptor beta chain was profiled in a study of cytomegalovirus exposure and HLA in healthy donors (dated by TCRdb to 2017 to 2019). Background on the whole study: In an earlier analysis of 587 of the donors, 276 Gb of sequence data and 120 million or so unique TCR beta sequences from some 170 million T cells were reported. An early release that covered 640 HLA-typed donors contained around 330 gigabases of sequencing data and 80 million or so unique TCR sequences. Of the roughly 400 genotyped donors, approximately 82% fell in the genetic ancestry cluster associated with self-reported Caucasian donors. The study was designed to test whether signatures of past pathogen exposure could be identified by cataloging public T cell receptors. The study used immunosequencing to profile the T cell repertoires of hundreds of subjects and linked those repertoires to cytomegalovirus serostatus. Besides the first cohort of under 700 subjects, a separate validation cohort made up of 120 different subjects was used. The study combined high-throughput TCR immunosequencing, statistical association of individual TCRs with disease status, and machine learning to predict cytomegalovirus infection status. A later analysis re-analyzed previously published TCR beta repertoires from 650 to 800 donors and added high-resolution HLA genotyping to study TCR occurrence patterns. The later analysis used no new phenotypic data to find candidate immune exposures, relying instead on TCR beta sequences and their occurrence across donors. To decide whether each TCR beta V gene segment behaved as functional or pseudogenic, an earlier analysis of fewer than 750 of the donors relied on high-throughput TCR beta sequencing. Alongside the repertoire data, information on donor age, sex, ethnicity and CMV serostatus was compiled. In a later genetic analysis, genome-wide SNP genotypes for about three fifths of the roughly 670 donors were used, and that subset was treated as a discovery cohort. Every repertoire in the discovery cohort had been generated on one and the same sequencing platform. Both class I and class II loci were covered by HLA typing, at four-digit resolution. The number of typed donors differed by locus: 629-630 for A, B, C, DRB1 and DQB1; approximately 520 for DQA1; some 610 for DPA1; and around 470 for DPB1. About 5 DR-DQ haplotypes were handled as single units for association and clustering, since linkage in the cohort was strong. Among a few hundred genotyped donors of the cohort, an average of roughly 240,000 unique TCR beta nucleotide sequences were sequenced per donor, approximately 20% of them non-productive.

CDR1 SGDLS and CDR2 YYNGEE were looked up in the germline V gene. The V end loses 2 bases and the J end loses 8 bases, and a stretch of 11 bases separates them. Its CDR3 holds 14 amino acids, cysteine through phenylalanine. This entry keeps only the CDR3 DNA: 42 bases, framed from base 1. The cohort comprised approximately 700 healthy bone marrow donors. Cohort members were all nominally healthy when sampled, although unrecorded immune exposures were likely present. The donor tested CMV seropositive, placing the donor among the roughly 270 seropositive members of the cohort. A peripheral blood sample was collected from each donor, and TCR beta sequencing was performed on peripheral blood mononuclear cells. The Qiagen DNeasy Blood Extraction Kit was used to extract genomic DNA from the blood cell samples. Overall results and qualifications from the work: The cohort was sequenced for TCR beta chains only, and without alpha or paired-chain data the features that could be detected were limited. Correlated functional status among segregating V segments might be attributable to linkage disequilibrium, but an unknown experimental factor could not be ruled out. A further reported finding was that TCR beta sequences accurately predicted the HLA-A and HLA-B alleles for most subjects in the first cohort. Immune exposure information for the cohort was limited to CMV serostatus. In a later analysis, HLA-associated TCR beta chains showed more clonal expansion and lower generation probabilities than non-associated chains that were equally common. While some public TCRs were present in many individuals, most TCR sequences turned up only very rarely across donors. A group of highly shared sequence variants was considered likely to be a technical artifact of the sequencing pipeline. Most CMV-associated TCR beta chains appeared to be HLA-restricted in a later analysis, and the HLA associations seemed to be driven largely by CMV exposure. In a later genetic analysis, a missense DCLRE1C variant was associated with V-gene and J-gene trimming of TCR beta chains, and the association was replicated in an independent cohort. The authors suggested that the approach could potentially be generalized to other disease states and immunological phenotypes. When HLA alleles, especially DR and DQ, strongly co-occurred, attributing TCR associations to individual alleles was difficult. Because the 87-base-pair reads could not distinguish some IMGT-functional V segments, including TRBV6-2 and TRBV6-3, those segments were excluded. A total of roughly 160 TCR beta chains were listed by the study as associated with cytomegalovirus. In a later analysis, over 15,000 TCR beta sequences were associated with specific HLA alleles at a false discovery rate of 0.05. In a later genetic analysis, fewer N-insertions in productive TCRs were reported among donors in an Asian-associated ancestry cluster than the approximately 670-donor mean. According to a later analysis, parvovirus B19, influenza, CMV and Epstein-Barr virus appeared linked to several top co-occurrence clusters. In vitro tests confirmed that a few of the cytomegalovirus-associated TCR beta chains recognize cytomegalovirus antigens. Because HLA typing was unavailable for some donors at each locus, only the typed subset was used in association tests. Presence/absence analyses assumed roughly uniform sequencing depth across donors, an assumption that may not hold. In an earlier analysis of roughly 560 of the donors, most TCR beta V segments were observed in productive rearrangements about 87% or about 30% of the time, broadly matching IMGT annotations. In a later analysis, the rate of TCR association differed among HLA loci, with DRB1 alleles having the most associated TCRs and HLA-C alleles having the fewest. Because counts were too low, seventeen rarely observed V segments, including chromosome 9 orphons, were excluded from the earlier analysis of fewer than 650 of the donors. In both the original and validation cohorts, the classifier was reported to diagnose cytomegalovirus status with high specificity and sensitivity.

The library came from the immunoSEQ multiplex PCR assay. The multiplex PCR relied on a mix of 60 forward primers for TCR Vbeta segments and 13 reverse primers for TCR Jbeta segments. The CDR3 region of rearranged TCR beta genes was amplified from genomic DNA by a multiplex PCR assay. Amplified TCR beta libraries were sequenced as 87-base-pair reads on the Illumina HiSeq System. As for how the authors treated the data: A later analysis tallied some 79 million unique TCR beta chains across the 610 or so repertoires, and approximately 12 million of those chains were shared by two or more donors. Raw reads were error-corrected and collapsed into unique sequences by a nearest-neighbor algorithm in which closely related sequences were merged to remove PCR and sequencing errors. To assign V, D and J gene segments, CDR3 sequences were aligned to IMGT reference sequences. For a sequence to be retained, a match of at least six nucleotides was required to both a V gene segment and a J gene segment. Rearrangements were classified as productive when the CDR3 lacked stop codons and remained in frame with V and J, and all other rearrangements were classified as non-productive. Following IMGT convention, CDR3 was defined as the stretch from the second conserved V-encoded cysteine to the conserved J-encoded phenylalanine. In an earlier analysis of around 570 of the donors, sequences lacking an unambiguous match to a single V gene segment were excluded. An earlier analysis of 587 of the donors called V segments functional above 56.7% productive rearrangements and segregating when the between-donor standard deviation exceeded 5%. A statistical classification framework was built for diagnosing cytomegalovirus status from the catalog of TCR beta chain sequences. In a later analysis, TCR nucleotide sequences were compared against IMGT/GENE-DB human TR gene sequences so that V and J genes could be assigned. A later analysis assigned CDR3 sequences and most-parsimonious VDJ recombination scenarios with the TCRdist pipeline. A later analysis defined each TCR beta chain by its CDR3 amino acid sequence plus V-gene family, and excluded reads lacking a unique V-gene family. As a way to deal with suspected cross-contamination and a sequencing artifact, a later analysis dropped 592 nucleotide sequences that were highly shared and had low generation probability. In a later analysis, a clonal expansion index was calculated for each public chain from normalized within-repertoire ranks of inferred template counts. A later analysis computed generation probabilities with a VDJ recombination model fitted to out-of-frame rearrangements, and checked the results against IGoR. In a later analysis, TCR-TCR, TCR-HLA and TCR-CMV co-occurrence was scored with hypergeometric tests, and a repertoire-size bias correction was applied to TCR pairs. In a later analysis, false discovery rates were estimated by permuting HLA or CMV assignments 20 times. A later analysis grouped co-occurring TCRs with DBSCAN, adding TCRdist sequence similarity when clustering within HLA-allele-positive subsets. For co-occurrence clustering, repertoires with fewer than 30,000 or more than 120,000 public chains were excluded, along with four or five repertoires with anomalous nucleotide sharing. Not all clones reach the TCRdb copy of this immuneACCESS table, which keeps in-frame sequences only. Checked studies attribute under half of the gap to unresolved V genes and leave the rest unexplained. V and J calls and clone size are as listed in that table; D and trimming were resolved from the DNA. This sample lists 150,000 to 200,000 clones; 78% were detected once. The ten largest clonotypes hold less than 15% of the sample.

Remarks on this clone: It lacks a known antigen. No clone much larger than this one lies a single base away; base qualities are absent.

The source of this sequence is a woman aged 50 to 65 in good health and CMV-seropositive. The sequence links TRBV9 to TRBJ1-6, with TRBD1 tentatively as D gene (6 bases match). The sequenced sample was PBMCs. In nucleotide form, the sequence is TGTGCCAGCAGCGTTGCAGGGGCTGATTCACCCCTCCACTTT. The resulting protein is CASSVAGADSPLHF.